The 13 T cell receptor beta chains listed next were all sequenced from one sample in a study of cytotoxic CD8 clonotypes in ibrutinib-treated CLL. The assay was immunoSEQ multiplex PCR, and TCRdb's table has in-frame clones only and misses some. The top ten clones hold about 6% of a sample with 200,000 or so clones, around 75% of them seen once. The sequencing here drew on PBMCs, taken after 12 months of ibrutinib treatment. The receptors were sampled from a human donor with chronic lymphocytic leukemia.

The J gene is TRBJ2-3, the V gene TRBV10-3, with a possible D match to TRBD1 (5 bases). This CDR3 contains 13 residues. The germline V and J ends were trimmed by 4 bases and 2 bases, with 7 bases remaining between them. Germline lookup yields CDR1 ENHRY and CDR2 SYGVKD. The CDR3 sequence is CAISAGNTDTQYF. CDR3 bases: TGTGCCATCAGTGCAGGGAACACAGATACGCAGTATTTT.

This chain joins TRBV28 and TRBJ1-5; D not resolved. Germline CDR1 reads MDHEN; CDR2 reads SYDVKM. Trimming took 6 bases from V and 1 from J, leaving 7 bases between them. CDR3 length equals 13 residues. CDR3 in DNA: TGTGCCAGCAGCCTCCCAAGCAATCAGCCCCAGCATTTT. This encodes CASSLPSNQPQHF.

This clone has only one observation. The chain links TRBV5-6 to TRBJ2-7; D is possibly TRBD1 (5 bases). CDR1 is SGHDT, CDR2 YYEEEE, per germline. The CDR3 is 14 amino acids. Trimming cost V 4 bases and J 0 bases, with 11 bases left between them. The CDR3 protein is CASSASGYSYEQYF. The DNA of the CDR3 is TGTGCCAGCAGCGCTTCAGGGTACTCCTACGAGCAGTACTTC.

This clone was recorded at least ten times. V is TRBV7-9 and J is TRBJ1-1, with 7 bases identical to TRBD1. With 3 bases clipped from V and 3 bases from J, the junction kept 7 bases outside the gene matches. The CDR3 is 15 residues long. CDR1 and CDR2 (germline): SEHNR, FQNEAQ (reference sequence). CDR3 region: CASSFPTGYDTEAFF. The CDR3 coding sequence is TGTGCCAGCAGCTTCCCGACAGGGTATGACACTGAAGCTTTCTTT.

This clone was counted only a few times. V gene TRBV6-5 combines with J gene TRBJ2-1; perhaps D is TRBD1 or TRBD2 (5 bases each). Germline CDR1 is MNHEY and CDR2 is SVGAGI. This CDR3 has 14 residues. Trimming left V 8 bases short and J 9 bases short, with 20 bases between. CDR3 sequence reads: CASRGAYGRAEQFF. CDR3 coding DNA: TGTGCCAGCCGAGGGGCCTACGGGCGGGCTGAGCAGTTCTTC.

The chain is built from TRBV4-2 and TRBJ2-3, with 13 nucleotides matching TRBD2. V was pared by 1 base and J by 5 bases, with 3 bases of the junction left unmatched. The germline CDR1 and CDR2 sequences are LGHNA and YNFKEQ. The length of the CDR3 is 16 residues. CDR3: CASSQGLAGGLDTQYF. For the CDR3, the DNA is TGTGCCAGCAGCCAAGGACTAGCGGGAGGTCTAGATACGCAGTATTTT.

The table lists this clone with a count of one. This rearrangement joins TRBV5-6 to TRBJ1-5; the match to TRBD1 covers 8 bases. V was clipped by 2 bases and J by 6 bases; unmatched bases: 4. The germline V gene encodes CDR1 SGHDT and CDR2 YYEEEE. This CDR3 spans 14 amino acids. Here the CDR3 reads CASSFQGAGQPQHF. The CDR3 DNA reads as TGTGCCAGCAGCTTTCAGGGGGCTGGTCAGCCCCAGCATTTT.

The chain has TRBV10-2 and TRBJ2-5, with TRBD2 identical over 9 bases. Losses at the gene ends were 5 bases for V and 5 bases for J; bases not matched to a gene: 9. CDR1 and CDR2 from the germline V gene are WSHSY and SAAADI. This CDR3 has 15 residues. The CDR3 is CASSPRGGRGETQYF. The CDR3, as DNA: TGCGCCAGCAGTCCGCGGGGGGGCCGTGGGGAGACCCAGTACTTC.

The chain employs TRBV5-1 and TRBJ2-5, with D possibly called TRBD1 or TRBD2 (6 bases each). The CDR3 loop spans 13 amino acids. The germline CDR1 and CDR2 sequences are SGHRS and YFSETQ. V shed 4 bases and J shed 5 bases, with 12 bases lying between them. This CDR3 is CASSTRRGETQYF. Written as DNA, the CDR3 is TGCGCCAGCAGCACGCGGAGGGGGGAGACCCAGTACTTC.

The table lists this clone with a few counts. J is TRBJ1-5 and V is TRBV6-1, with no clear D. Germline lookup yields CDR1 MNHNS and CDR2 SASEGT. Trimming pared 6 bases from V and 3 bases from J, leaving 12 bases between. CDR3 length equals 14 residues. DNA for the CDR3: TGTGCCAGCAGAAGGGAGGTCCCCAATCAGCCCCAGCATTTT. This codes for CASRREVPNQPQHF.

The chain carries TRBV28 and TRBJ1-1; D perhaps matches TRBD1 (6 bases). This CDR3 spans 14 amino acids. The ends were cut back, 7 bases at V and 2 bases at J, with 14 bases in the middle. The germline V gene has CDR1 MDHEN and CDR2 SYDVKM. CDR3 loop: CASKGWGANTEAFF. CDR3 DNA: TGTGCCAGCAAGGGTTGGGGGGCCAACACTGAAGCTTTCTTT. The full variable domain, its missing parts supplied by reference TRBV28 and TRBJ1-1, is DVKVTQSSRYLVKRTGEKVFLECVQDMDHENMFWYRQDPGLGLRLIYFSYDVKMKEKGDIPEGYSVSREKKERFSLILESASTNQTSMYLCASKGWGANTEAFFGQGTRLTVV.

This rearrangement joins TRBV25-1 to TRBJ1-6, with D possibly being TRBD1 (6 bases). This CDR3 comprises 15 residues. Germline CDR1 reads MGHDK; CDR2 reads SYGVNS. Trimming pared 5 bases from V and 7 bases from J, leaving 15 bases between. The CDR3 region is CASSPGQSRNSPLHF. In DNA, the CDR3 is TGTGCCAGCAGTCCTGGACAGAGCCGGAATTCACCCCTCCACTTT. Full variable domain (remainder filled in from reference TRBV25-1 and TRBJ1-6): EADIYQTPRYLVIGTGKKITLECSQTMGHDKMYWYQQDPGMELHLIHYSYGVNSTEKGDLSSESTVSRIRTEHFPLTLESARPSHTSQYLCASSPGQSRNSPLHFGNGTRLTVT.

The chain links TRBV6-6 to TRBJ1-5, with D unresolved. The V gene lost 5 bases and the J gene lost 3 bases, with 11 bases spanning the gap. Per the germline V gene, CDR1 is MNHNY and CDR2 is SVGAGI (reference sequence). This CDR3 spans 14 amino acids. As DNA, the CDR3 is TGTGCCAGCAGTCCCAGTATGGACAATCAGCCCCAGCATTTT. Protein sequence: CASSPSMDNQPQHF.